This T cell receptor (beta chain) comes out of a study of blood T cell repertoires in COVID-19. CDR1 SGHTA and CDR2 FQGTGA come from the germline V gene. V gave up 4 bases and J gave up 7 bases, with 11 bases separating them. The CDR3 contains 12 residues. Profiling relied on immunoSEQ multiplex PCR, and the TCRdb table lists in-frame clones only, not all of them. The sample lists 90,000 to 150,000 clones, 85% occurring once. This chain links TRBV7-3 with TRBJ2-7, with D perhaps matching TRBD2 (5 bases). This receptor was taken from a man older than 75 with acute or convalescent COVID-19. The sequenced sample consisted of peripheral blood. CDR3 sequence (DNA): TGTGCCAGCAGCTCCCCCGGGAAGGAGCAGTACTTC. Its protein is CASSSPGKEQYF.